This T cell receptor (beta chain) comes out of a study of Tregs in tolerant kidney transplant recipients. Details on this clone: Its antigen is currently unknown. The read ends 3 residues early relative to the CDR3; the germline J gene fills the gap.

V lost 5 bases to trimming and J lost 2 bases; unmatched junction nucleotides: 8. CDR1 and CDR2 (germline): SEHNR, FQNEAQ (reference sequence). The CDR3 sequence is 15 residues long. Method: immunoSEQ multiplex PCR; TCRdb's copy keeps in-frame clones and lacks some. With some 2,200 clones in the sample, the ten largest clones hold less than 7.5%. After about 6 days with irradiated graft donor PBMCs, CFSE-labeled recipient PBMCs were FACS-sorted. Study-level results: Biological reproducibility was not directly addressed, but technical replication error appeared minimal. The small number of patients limits these findings pending further validation.

The receptor's source is a human patient who received a combined kidney and bone marrow transplant. This chain joins TRBV7-9 and TRBJ2-7; TRBD2 matches 8 bases. This material consisted of CD8+ T cells from blood cultured with allogeneic cells, taken before the transplant. The CDR3 spells CASSGDSGEPYEQYF. The sequenced CDR3 bases are TGTGCCAGCAGCGGAGATAGCGGGGAGCCCTACGAG. Using reference TRBV7-9 and TRBJ2-7 for the parts outside the CDR3, the full variable domain is DTGVSQNPRHKITKRGQNVTFRCDPISEHNRLYWYRQTLGQGPEFLTYFQNEAQLEKSRLLSDRFSAERPKGSFSTLEIQRTEQGDSAMYLCASSGDSGEPYEQYFGPGTRLTVT.